This TCR beta chain came from a study of PD-L1 blockade in urothelial cancer. Study information: In the patient group, about 85% of the roughly 30 were males with bladder-origin urothelial cancer. Blood gave a median about 150,000 T cells. Blood was tested 3 weeks (second dose) and 6 weeks into treatment.

Assay used: immunoSEQ multiplex PCR; TCRdb lists only in-frame clones, some missing. The sample has about 95,000 clones; roughly 84% are singletons. The germline gives CDR1 GTSNPN, CDR2 SVGIG (reference sequence). V was trimmed by 2 bases and J by 7 bases, leaving 20 bases between them. The CDR3 covers 16 residues. Stated time point: pretreatment peripheral blood. Between 1 and 8 samples, pretreatment and on-treatment, were given by each patient. The chain joins TRBV30 to TRBJ1-4; D is perhaps TRBD1 (6 bases). Sample: PBMCs, taken around atezolizumab (anti-PD-L1) treatment. This receptor was taken from a man aged 60 to 69 with urothelial cancer. The CDR3 DNA sequence: TGTGCCTGGAGTCCCCCGGGGGGCGCAGGCTTTGAAAAACTGTTTTTT. This codes for CAWSPPGGAGFEKLFF.